This TCR beta chain was captured in a study of tumor and adjacent non-tumor tissue in lung cancer (dated 2018 in TCRdb). General notes on the study: By cancer type, the cohort comprised eleven to twelve adenocarcinoma patients, a couple of squamous cell carcinoma patients and 1 small cell lung cancer patient. The roughly 15 patients were aged about 31 to 85 years, included 10 men and 5 women, and had TNM stage I to III disease. Sequencing produced about 130 million productive TCRbeta reads in total, an average of about 3.8 million reads per sample. The study compared bulk TCRbeta repertoires between lung tumor tissue and matched distant non-tumor lung tissue from 15 lung cancer patients. TCRbeta CDR3 sequencing was performed on fewer than 35 paired specimens, with one tumor sample and one normal lung sample collected per patient. General conclusions and limits of the study: A significantly larger cumulative share of the repertoire was made up by the top 100 clones in normal lung than in tumor tissue. Neither the sequencing platform nor unique molecular identifiers are named or mentioned anywhere in the methods. Peripheral blood was not sequenced, so blood TCRbeta repertoires in these lung cancer patients were not examined. Tumor tissue showed significantly greater TCR diversity (inverse Simpson) than normal lung tissue (approximately 400 vs 170, P = 0.0075, Mann-Whitney U test). The cohort had only about 16 patients, and the authors noted that larger samples and more detailed clinical data are needed. Significantly higher TCR diversity was found in younger patients, and higher tumor TCR diversity was associated with shorter overall and disease-free survival.

Notes on this clonotype: Its antigen is unknown. One end of the junction varies from germline; a read error may be responsible.

Library generation was performed with multiplex PCR. Sequenced using an Illumina HiSeq 2500. Following protocols modified from ARM-PCR, the researchers constructed TCRbeta libraries through three rounds of nested PCR with primers (Table S4). Before sequencing, PCR products of 200-500 bp were excised from the gel and purified with the QIAquick gel extraction kit. On the authors' methods: Trimmomatic was used to clean the reads, FLASH was used to merge the reads into complete CDR3 sequences, and MiTCR was used to assign the reads to V(D)J germline segments. Clonal diversity was computed as the inverse Simpson's index with VDJtools. In-frame sequences without a premature stop codon were defined as productive reads. TCRdb reran the public reads through fastp at Q25 and MiXCR, keeping productive beta chains. CDR3 protein duplicates are merged, each entry listing the most common genes and DNA. The V and J calls shown here were made by TCRdb, not taken from the authors' results. The sample table lists approximately 76,000 distinct CDR3 sequences, roughly 70% of them with a count of one. The top ten clones comprise over 9.5% of the sample.

RNA was isolated from bulk, unsorted tissue, and RNA quality was assessed with a NanoDrop ND-1000 and an Agilent 2100. Donors were newly diagnosed lung cancer patients admitted for thoracic surgery in China between August and November 2014, without prior chemotherapy. Patients who had received previous radiotherapy or chemotherapy, or who had another concurrent cancer, were excluded from the study. Surgical tissue pieces of about 1-2.1 cm3 were preserved in RNAlater solution and stored at -80 °C until use. This receptor was taken from a woman in her seventies with non-small cell lung cancer. The sequencing input was lung tumor tissue.

Here the CDR3 is given as CASTTPGLAVYEQCF. The sequenced DNA: TGTGCCAGCACCACCCCGGGACTGGCGGTCTACGAGCAGTGCTTC. Here the chain combines TRBV6-2 or TRBV6-3 and TRBJ2-7, and the D gene may be TRBD2, 6 bases matching. CDR1 is given as MNHEY and CDR2 as SVGEGT, both from the germline V gene. From its cysteine to its phenylalanine, the CDR3 spans 15 amino acids. Only the CDR3 region is kept as DNA, spanning 45 bases read in frame from base 1.